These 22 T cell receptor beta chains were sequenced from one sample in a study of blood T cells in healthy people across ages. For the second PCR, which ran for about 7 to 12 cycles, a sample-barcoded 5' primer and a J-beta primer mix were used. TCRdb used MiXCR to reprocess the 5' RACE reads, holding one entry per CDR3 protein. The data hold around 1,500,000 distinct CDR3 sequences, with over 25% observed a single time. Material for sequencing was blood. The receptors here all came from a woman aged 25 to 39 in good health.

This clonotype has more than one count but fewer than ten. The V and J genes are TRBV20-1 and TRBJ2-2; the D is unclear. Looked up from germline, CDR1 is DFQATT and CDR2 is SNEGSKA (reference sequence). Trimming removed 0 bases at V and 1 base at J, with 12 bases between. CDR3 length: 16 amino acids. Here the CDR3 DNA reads TGCAGTGCTAGAGATCGCCGGAAGGGGAACACCGGGGAGCTGTTTTTT. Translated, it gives CSARDRRKGNTGELFF.

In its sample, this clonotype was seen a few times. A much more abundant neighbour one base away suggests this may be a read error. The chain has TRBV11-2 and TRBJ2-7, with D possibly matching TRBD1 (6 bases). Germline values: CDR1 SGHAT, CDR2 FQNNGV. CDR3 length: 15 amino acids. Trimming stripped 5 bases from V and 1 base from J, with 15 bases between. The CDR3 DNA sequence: TGTGCCAGCAGCCTTCACCTGGACAGTTCCTACGAGCAGTACTTC. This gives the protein CASSLHLDSSYEQYF.

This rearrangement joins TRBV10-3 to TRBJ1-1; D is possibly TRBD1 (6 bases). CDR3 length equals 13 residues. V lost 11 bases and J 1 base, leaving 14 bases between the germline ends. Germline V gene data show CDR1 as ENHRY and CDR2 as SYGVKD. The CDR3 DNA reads TGTGCCGTGGTGGGACAACAGAACACTGAAGCTTTCTTT. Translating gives CAVVGQQNTEAFF.

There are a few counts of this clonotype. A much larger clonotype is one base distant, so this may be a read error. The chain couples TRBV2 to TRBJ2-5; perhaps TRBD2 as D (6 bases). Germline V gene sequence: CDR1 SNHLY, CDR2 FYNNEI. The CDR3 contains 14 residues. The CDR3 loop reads CASSEGSLDYEQDF. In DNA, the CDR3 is TGTGCCAGCAGTGAGGGAAGCTTGGACTACGAGCAGGACTTC.

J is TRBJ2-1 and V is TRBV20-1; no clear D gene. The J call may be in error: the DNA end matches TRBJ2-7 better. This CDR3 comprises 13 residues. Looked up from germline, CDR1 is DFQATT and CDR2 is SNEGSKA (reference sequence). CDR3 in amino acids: CSARVSPYNEQYF. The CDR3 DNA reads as TGCAGTGCTAGGGTTTCCCCATACAATGAGCAGTACTTC.

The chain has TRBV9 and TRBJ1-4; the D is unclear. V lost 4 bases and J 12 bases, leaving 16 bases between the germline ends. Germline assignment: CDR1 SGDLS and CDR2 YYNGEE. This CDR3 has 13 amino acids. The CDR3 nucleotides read TGTGCCAGCAGCAAATCCCAGTCCGGGGAACTGTTTTTT. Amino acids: CASSKSQSGELFF.

CDR3 protein: CSARDPNRDSGNTIYF. The DNA for the CDR3 is TGCAGTGCTAGAGACCCGAACAGGGATTCAGGAAACACCATATATTTT. This rearrangement joins TRBV20-1 to TRBJ1-3; D perhaps matches TRBD1 (6 bases). The germline V gene has CDR1 DFQATT and CDR2 SNEGSKA (reference sequence). V lost 0 bases and J lost 4, with 16 bases in between. CDR3 length: 16 amino acids.

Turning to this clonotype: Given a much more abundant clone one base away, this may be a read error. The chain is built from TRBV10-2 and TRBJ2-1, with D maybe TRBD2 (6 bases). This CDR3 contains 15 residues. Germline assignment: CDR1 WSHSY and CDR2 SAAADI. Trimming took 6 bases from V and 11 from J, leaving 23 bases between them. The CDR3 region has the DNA TGCGCCAGCAGGACCCCAGGGACTGCGGTAAATAAGCAGTTCTTC. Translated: CASRTPGTAVNKQFF.

The CDR3 protein is CASSGTHIQYF. The CDR3 coding sequence is TGTGCCAGTAGCGGCACCCACATTCAGTACTTC. The V call is TRBV19, the J call TRBJ2-4; D unclear. Between the trimmed V and J ends, which lost 6 bases and 8 bases, there was a span of 8 bases. The CDR3 loop spans 11 amino acids. Looked up from germline, CDR1 is LNHDA and CDR2 is SQIVND (reference sequence).

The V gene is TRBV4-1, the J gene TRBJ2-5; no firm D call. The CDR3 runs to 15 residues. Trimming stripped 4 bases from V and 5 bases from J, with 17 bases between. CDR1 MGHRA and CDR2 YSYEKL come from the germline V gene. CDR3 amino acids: CASSPRRGRVETQYF. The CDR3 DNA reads TGCGCCAGCAGCCCGCGTCGCGGTAGGGTGGAGACCCAGTACTTC.

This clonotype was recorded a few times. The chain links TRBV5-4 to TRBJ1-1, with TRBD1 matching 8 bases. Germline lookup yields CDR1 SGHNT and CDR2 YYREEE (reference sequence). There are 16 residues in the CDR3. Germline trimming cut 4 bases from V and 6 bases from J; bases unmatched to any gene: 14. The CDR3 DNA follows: TGTGCCAGCAGCCCCAGGACAGGGCACGTATCCTCTGAAGCTTTCTTT. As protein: CASSPRTGHVSSEAFF.

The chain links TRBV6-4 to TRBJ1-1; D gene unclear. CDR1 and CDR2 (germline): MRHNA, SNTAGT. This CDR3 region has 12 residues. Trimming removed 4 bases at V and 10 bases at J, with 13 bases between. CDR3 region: CASSVSWQGAFF. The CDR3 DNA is TGTGCCAGCAGTGTGTCATGGCAAGGAGCTTTCTTT.

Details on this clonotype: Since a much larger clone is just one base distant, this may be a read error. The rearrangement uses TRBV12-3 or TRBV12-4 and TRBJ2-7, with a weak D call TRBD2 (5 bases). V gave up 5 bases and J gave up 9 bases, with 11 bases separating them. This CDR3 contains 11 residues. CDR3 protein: CASSVGDVQYF. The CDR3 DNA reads TGTGCCAGCAGTGTCGGGGATGTGCAGTACTTC.

Here the CDR3 reads CASSEGVGIYGYTF. CDR3 in DNA: TGTGCCAGCAGTGAAGGGGTAGGGATCTATGGCTACACCTTC. This rearrangement joins TRBV6-1 to TRBJ1-2, with unresolved D. The CDR3 is 14 amino acids. Trimming left V 1 base short and J 4 bases short, with 10 bases between. Germline values: CDR1 MNHNS, CDR2 SASEGT.

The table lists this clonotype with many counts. CDR3 DNA sequence: TGCGCCAGCAGCCCCGGGGTCAGCCTTGAGCAGTACTTC. This encodes CASSPGVSLEQYF. The chain links TRBV4-1 to TRBJ2-7, with D perhaps TRBD2 (5 bases). Germline CDR1 reads MGHRA; CDR2 reads YSYEKL. Trimming removed 4 bases at V and 7 bases at J, with 14 bases between. There are 13 residues in the CDR3.

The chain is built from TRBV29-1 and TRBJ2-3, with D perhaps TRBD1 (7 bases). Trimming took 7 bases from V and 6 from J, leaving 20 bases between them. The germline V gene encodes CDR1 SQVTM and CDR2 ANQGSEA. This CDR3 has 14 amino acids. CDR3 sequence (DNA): TGCAGCGCCAGGGGGGAGACTTACTTTGATACGCAGTATTTT. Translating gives CSARGETYFDTQYF.

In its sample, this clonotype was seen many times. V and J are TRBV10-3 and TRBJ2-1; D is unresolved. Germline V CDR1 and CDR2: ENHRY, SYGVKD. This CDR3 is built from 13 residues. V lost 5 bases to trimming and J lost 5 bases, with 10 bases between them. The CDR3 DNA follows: TGTGCCATCAGTCGGTCCCCAAACAATGAGCAGTTCTTC. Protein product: CAISRSPNNEQFF.

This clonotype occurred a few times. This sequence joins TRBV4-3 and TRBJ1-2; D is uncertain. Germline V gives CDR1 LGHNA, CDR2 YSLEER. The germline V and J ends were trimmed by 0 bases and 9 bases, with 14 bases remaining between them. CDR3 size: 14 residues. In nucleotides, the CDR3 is TGCGCCAGCAGCCAAGATAACGACCGCGCAAGCTACACCTTC. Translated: CASSQDNDRASYTF.

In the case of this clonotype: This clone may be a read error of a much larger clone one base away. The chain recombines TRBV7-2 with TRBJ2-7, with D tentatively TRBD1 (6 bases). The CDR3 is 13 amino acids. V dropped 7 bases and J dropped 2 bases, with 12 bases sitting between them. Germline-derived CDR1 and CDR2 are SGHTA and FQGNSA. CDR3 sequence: CASNRDTAYEQYF. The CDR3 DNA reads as TGTGCCAGCAACCGGGACACCGCCTACGAGCAGTACTTC.

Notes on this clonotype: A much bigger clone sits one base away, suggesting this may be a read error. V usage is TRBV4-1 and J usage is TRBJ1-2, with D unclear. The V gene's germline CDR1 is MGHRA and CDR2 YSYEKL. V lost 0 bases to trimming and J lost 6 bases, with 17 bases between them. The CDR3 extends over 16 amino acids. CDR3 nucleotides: TGCGCCAGCAGCCAAGATGGGAGGGAGGCGGCCCATGGCTACACCTTC. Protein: CASSQDGREAAHGYTF.

The CDR3 DNA reads as TGCGCCAGCAGCCAAGAATCGGACAGGGGATATCAGCCCCAGCATTTT. Translating it yields CASSQESDRGYQPQHF. This rearrangement joins TRBV4-1 to TRBJ1-5; 9 bases align to TRBD1. V shed 0 bases, J shed 5 bases, and the junction held 5 bases outside the gene matches. Germline V gene data show CDR1 as MGHRA and CDR2 as YSYEKL. This CDR3 contains 16 residues.

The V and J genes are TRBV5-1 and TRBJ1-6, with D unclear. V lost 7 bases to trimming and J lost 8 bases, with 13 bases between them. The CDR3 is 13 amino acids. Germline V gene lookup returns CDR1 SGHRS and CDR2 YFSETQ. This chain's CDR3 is CASRREWDSPLHF. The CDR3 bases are TGCGCCAGCCGCCGGGAATGGGATTCACCCCTCCACTTT.